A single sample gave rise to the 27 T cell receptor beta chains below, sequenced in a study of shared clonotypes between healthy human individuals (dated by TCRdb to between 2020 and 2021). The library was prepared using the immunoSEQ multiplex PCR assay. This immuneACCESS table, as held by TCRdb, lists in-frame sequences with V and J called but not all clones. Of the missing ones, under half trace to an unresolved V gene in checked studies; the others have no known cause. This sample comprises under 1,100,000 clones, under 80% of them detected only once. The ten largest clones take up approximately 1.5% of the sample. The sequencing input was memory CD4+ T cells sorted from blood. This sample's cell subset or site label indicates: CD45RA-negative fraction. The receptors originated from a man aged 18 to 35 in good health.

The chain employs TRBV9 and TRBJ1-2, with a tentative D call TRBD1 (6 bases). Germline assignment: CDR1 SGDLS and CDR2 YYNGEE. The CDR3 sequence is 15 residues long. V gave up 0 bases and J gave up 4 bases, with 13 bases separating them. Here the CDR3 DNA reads TGTGCCAGCAGCGTAGAGGCCGGGGGCGCCTATGGCTACACCTTC. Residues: CASSVEAGGAYGYTF.

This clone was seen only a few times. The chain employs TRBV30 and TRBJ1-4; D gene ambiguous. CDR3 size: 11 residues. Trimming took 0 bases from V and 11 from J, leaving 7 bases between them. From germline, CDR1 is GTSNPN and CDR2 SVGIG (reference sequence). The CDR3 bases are TGTGCCTGGAGTGTGGGTCGGAAACTGTTTTTT. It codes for CAWSVGRKLFF.

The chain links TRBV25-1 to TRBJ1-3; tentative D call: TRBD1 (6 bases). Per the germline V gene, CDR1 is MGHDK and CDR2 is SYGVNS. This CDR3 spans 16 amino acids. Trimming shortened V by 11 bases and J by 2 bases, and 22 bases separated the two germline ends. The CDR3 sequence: CAPSNPEQGPGNTIYF. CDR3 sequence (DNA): TGTGCCCCTTCTAACCCCGAACAGGGACCTGGAAACACCATATATTTT.

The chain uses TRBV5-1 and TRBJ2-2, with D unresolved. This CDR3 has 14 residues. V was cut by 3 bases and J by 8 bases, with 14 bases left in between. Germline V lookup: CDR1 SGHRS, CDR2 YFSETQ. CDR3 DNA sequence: TGCGCCAGCAGCTCGGCCTCTGGCCCGGGGGAGCTGTTTTTT. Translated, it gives CASSSASGPGELFF.

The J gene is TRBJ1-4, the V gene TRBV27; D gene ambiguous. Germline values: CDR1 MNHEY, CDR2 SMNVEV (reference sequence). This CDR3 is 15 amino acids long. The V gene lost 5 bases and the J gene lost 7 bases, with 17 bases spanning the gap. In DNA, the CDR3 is TGTGCCAGCAGTCCAGCCCGAATGACTGGTGAAAAACTGTTTTTT. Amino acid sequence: CASSPARMTGEKLFF.

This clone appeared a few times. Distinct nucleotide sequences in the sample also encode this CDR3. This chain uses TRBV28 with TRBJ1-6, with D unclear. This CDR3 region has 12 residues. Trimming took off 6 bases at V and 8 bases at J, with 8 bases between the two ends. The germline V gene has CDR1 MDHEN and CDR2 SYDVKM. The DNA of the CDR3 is TGTGCCAGCAGCTCTGGGGATTCACCCCTCCACTTT. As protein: CASSSGDSPLHF.

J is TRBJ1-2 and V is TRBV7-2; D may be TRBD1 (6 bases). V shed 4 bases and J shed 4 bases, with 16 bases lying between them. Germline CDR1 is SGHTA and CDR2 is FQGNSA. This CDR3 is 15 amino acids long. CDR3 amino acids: CASSSSAPGAYGYTF. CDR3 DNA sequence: TGTGCCAGCAGCTCATCCGCCCCGGGGGCCTATGGCTACACCTTC.

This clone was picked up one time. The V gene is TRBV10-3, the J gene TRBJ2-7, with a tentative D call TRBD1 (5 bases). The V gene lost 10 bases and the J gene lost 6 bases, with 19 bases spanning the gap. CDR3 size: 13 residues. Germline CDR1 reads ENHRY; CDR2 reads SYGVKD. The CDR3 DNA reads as TGTGCCACCACCCAGGGTACGATAGGCGAGCAGTACTTC. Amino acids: CATTQGTIGEQYF.

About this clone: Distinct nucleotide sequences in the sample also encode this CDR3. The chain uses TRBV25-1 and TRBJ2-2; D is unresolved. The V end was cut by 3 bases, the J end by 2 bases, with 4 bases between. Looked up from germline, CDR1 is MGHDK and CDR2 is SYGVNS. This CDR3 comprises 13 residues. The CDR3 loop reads CASSDRNTGELFF. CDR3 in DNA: TGTGCCAGCAGTGATAGAAACACCGGGGAGCTGTTTTTT. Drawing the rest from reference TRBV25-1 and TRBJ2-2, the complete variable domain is EADIYQTPRYLVIGTGKKITLECSQTMGHDKMYWYQQDPGMELHLIHYSYGVNSTEKGDLSSESTVSRIRTEHFPLTLESARPSHTSQYLCASSDRNTGELFFGEGSRLTVL.

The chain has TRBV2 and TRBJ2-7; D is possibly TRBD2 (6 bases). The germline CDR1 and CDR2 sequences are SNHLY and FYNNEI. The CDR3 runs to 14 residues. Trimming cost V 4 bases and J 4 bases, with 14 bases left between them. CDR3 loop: CASSANGRRYEQYF. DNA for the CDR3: TGTGCCAGCAGTGCCAACGGGAGAAGGTACGAGCAGTACTTC.

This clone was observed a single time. The CDR3 is CASSLRPASGNTIYF. The CDR3 DNA is TGTGCCAGCAGTTTAAGACCCGCCTCTGGAAACACCATATATTTT. The chain links TRBV28 to TRBJ1-3; D not certain. The V gene lost 2 bases and the J gene lost 0 bases, with 8 bases spanning the gap. CDR1 and CDR2 from the germline V gene are MDHEN and SYDVKM. The CDR3 totals 15 residues.

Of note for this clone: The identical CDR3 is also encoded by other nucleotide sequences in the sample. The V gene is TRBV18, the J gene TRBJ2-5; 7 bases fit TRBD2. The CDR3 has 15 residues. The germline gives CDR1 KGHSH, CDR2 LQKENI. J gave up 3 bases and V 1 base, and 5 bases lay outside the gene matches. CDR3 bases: TGTGCCAGCTCACCACGGACGGGGGGTGAAGAGACCCAGTACTTC. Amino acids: CASSPRTGGEETQYF. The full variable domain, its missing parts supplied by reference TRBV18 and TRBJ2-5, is NAGVMQNPRHLVRRRGQEARLRCSPMKGHSHVYWYRQLPEEGLKFMVYLQKENIIDESGMPKERFSAEFPKEGPSILRIQQVVRGDSAAYFCASSPRTGGEETQYFGPGTRLLVL.

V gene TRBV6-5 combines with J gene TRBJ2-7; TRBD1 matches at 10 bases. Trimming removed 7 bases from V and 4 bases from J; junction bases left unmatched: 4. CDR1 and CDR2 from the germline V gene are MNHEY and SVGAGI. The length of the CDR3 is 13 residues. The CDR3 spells CASTRTGGYEQYF. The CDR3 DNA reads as TGTGCCAGCACCAGGACAGGGGGATACGAGCAGTACTTC.

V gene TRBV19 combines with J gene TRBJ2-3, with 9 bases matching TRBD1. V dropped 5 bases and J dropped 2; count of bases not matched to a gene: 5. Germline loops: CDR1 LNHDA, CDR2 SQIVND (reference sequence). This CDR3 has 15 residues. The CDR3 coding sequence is TGTGCCAGTAGTCCACAGGGGGCCCCCACAGATACGCAGTATTTT. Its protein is CASSPQGAPTDTQYF.

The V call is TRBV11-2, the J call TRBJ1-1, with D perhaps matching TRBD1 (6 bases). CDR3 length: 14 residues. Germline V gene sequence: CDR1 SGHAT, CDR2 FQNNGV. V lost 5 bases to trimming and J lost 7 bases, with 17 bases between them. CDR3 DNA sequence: TGTGCCAGCAGCCCAGTAGAGGGGGTGGTTGAAGCTTTCTTT. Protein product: CASSPVEGVVEAFF.

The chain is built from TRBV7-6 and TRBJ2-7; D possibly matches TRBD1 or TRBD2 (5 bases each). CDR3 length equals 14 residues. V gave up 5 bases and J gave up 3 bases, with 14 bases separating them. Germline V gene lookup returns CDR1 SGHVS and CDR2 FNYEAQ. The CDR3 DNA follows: TGTGCCAGCAGCCCTCAGGGACGGCGCTACGAGCAGTACTTC. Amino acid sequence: CASSPQGRRYEQYF.

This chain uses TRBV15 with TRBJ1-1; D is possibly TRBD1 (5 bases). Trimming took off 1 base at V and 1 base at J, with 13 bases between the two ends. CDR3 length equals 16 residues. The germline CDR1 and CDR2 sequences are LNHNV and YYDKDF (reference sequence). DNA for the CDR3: TGTGCCACCAGCAGAGGGAGGGGACGAGGGAACACTGAAGCTTTCTTT. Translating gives CATSRGRGRGNTEAFF.

Here the CDR3 reads CATSRAGVDGYTF. DNA for the CDR3: TGTGCCACCAGCAGAGCCGGGGTAGATGGCTACACCTTC. The chain is built from TRBV15 and TRBJ1-2; D gene uncertain. The ends were cut back, 1 base at V and 6 bases at J, with 9 bases in the middle. The CDR3 runs to 13 residues. Germline CDR1 reads LNHNV; CDR2 reads YYDKDF (reference sequence).

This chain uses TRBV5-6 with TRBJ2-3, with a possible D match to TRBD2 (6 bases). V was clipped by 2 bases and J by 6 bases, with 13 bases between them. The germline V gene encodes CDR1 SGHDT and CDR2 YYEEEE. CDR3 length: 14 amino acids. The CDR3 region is CASSFGGAGDTQYF. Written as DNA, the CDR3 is TGTGCCAGCAGCTTTGGGGGAGCGGGTGATACGCAGTATTTT.

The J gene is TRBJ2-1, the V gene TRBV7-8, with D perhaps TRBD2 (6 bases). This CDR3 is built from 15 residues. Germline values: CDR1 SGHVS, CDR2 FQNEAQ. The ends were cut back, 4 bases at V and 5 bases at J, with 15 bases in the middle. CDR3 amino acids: CASSSPLAGNNEQFF. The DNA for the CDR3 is TGTGCCAGCAGCTCCCCACTAGCAGGGAACAATGAGCAGTTCTTC.

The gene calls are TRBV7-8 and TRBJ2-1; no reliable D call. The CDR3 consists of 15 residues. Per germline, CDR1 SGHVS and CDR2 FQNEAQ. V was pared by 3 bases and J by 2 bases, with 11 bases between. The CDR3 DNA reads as TGTGCCAGCAGCTTTAGCCCAGACACCTACAATGAGCAGTTCTTC. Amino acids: CASSFSPDTYNEQFF.

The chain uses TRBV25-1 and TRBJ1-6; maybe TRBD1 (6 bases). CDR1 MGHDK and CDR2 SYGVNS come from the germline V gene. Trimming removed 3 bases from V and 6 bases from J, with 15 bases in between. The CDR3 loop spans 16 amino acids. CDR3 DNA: TGTGCCAGCAGTGAGGCCGGACAGAGATTTAATTCACCCCTCCACTTT. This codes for CASSEAGQRFNSPLHF.

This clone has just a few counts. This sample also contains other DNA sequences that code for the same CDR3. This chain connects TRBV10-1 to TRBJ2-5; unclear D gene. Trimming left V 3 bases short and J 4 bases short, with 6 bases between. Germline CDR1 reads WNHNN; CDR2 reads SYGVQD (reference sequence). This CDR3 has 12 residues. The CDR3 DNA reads TGCGCCAGCAGTGACCTTGGAGAGACCCAGTACTTC. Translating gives CASSDLGETQYF.

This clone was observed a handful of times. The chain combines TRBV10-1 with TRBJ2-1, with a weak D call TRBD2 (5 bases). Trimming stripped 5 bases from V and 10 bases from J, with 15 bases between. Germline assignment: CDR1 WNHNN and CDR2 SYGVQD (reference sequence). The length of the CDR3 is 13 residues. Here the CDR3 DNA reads TGCGCCAGCAGTCAAGGACGTTGGAGGGAGCAGTTCTTC. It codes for CASSQGRWREQFF.

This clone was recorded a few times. The CDR3 here is CAISNNMGNQPQHF. The CDR3 DNA is TGTGCCATCAGTAACAACATGGGAAATCAGCCCCAGCATTTT. This chain connects TRBV10-3 to TRBJ1-5; D is unresolved. The CDR3 contains 14 residues. V was shortened by 5 bases and J by 4 bases, with 12 bases between the two germline ends. The germline V gene encodes CDR1 ENHRY and CDR2 SYGVKD.

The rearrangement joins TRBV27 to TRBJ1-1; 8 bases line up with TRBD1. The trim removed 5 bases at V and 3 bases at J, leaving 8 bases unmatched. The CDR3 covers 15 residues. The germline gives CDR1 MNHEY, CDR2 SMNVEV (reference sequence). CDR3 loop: CASSPDRGGYTEAFF. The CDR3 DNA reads TGTGCCAGCAGTCCAGACAGGGGAGGGTACACTGAAGCTTTCTTT.

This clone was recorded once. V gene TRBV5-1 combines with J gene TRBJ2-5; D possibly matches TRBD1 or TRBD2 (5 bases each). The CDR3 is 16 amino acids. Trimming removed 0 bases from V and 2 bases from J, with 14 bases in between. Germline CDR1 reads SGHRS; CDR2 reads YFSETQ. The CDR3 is CASSLAGAGQQETQYF. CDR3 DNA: TGCGCCAGCAGCTTGGCCGGGGCAGGACAACAAGAGACCCAGTACTTC.